This TCR beta chain was sequenced during a study of CD8+ T cells in alopecia areata. Points from the study as a whole: How baseline CD8+ expansion relates to response remains uncertain (there was one nonresponder).

Treatment of the sample: oral pan-JAK inhibitor, 5-10 mg twice daily. Isolated RNA was reverse transcribed into cDNA used as the sequencing template. Some clones are missing from TCRdb's copy, which holds only in-frame ones; the method was immunoSEQ multiplex PCR. The sample includes about 120,000 clones, about 59% of them seen just once. V was shortened by 2 bases and J by 0 bases, with 8 bases between the two germline ends. Germline values: CDR1 SGHAT, CDR2 FQNNGV. The CDR3 sequence is 16 residues long. As regards this clone: The target antigen is unknown.

The starting material was CD4+ T cells sorted from blood, obtained at week 4, from a patient treated with tofacitinib. The source is a human donor with alopecia areata. The chain combines TRBV11-2 with TRBJ1-6; perhaps TRBD1 as D (5 bases). The CDR3 bases are TGTGCCAGCAGCTTAAAGGGGTTCTCCTATAATTCACCCCTCCACTTT. Encoded protein: CASSLKGFSYNSPLHF.